This is a list of T cell receptor beta chains from one sample in a study of T cells after yellow fever vaccination. TCRdb re-derived calls from the 5' RACE reads in MiXCR, one entry per CDR3 protein. Among more than 350,000 distinct CDR3 sequences listed, roughly 11% were seen once. This specimen consisted of PBMCs, obtained on the day of the first yellow fever vaccination. Receptors originate from a man younger than 35 who received the YFV17D yellow fever vaccine. Both conserved end residues are trimmed from each CDR3. The order of the fields is V gene, CDR3 protein.

TRBV5-5,ASSIGGDGRNIQY
TRBV18,ASSPVADSYNEQF
TRBV7-9,ASVGRGGYEQY
TRBV6-2/TRBV6-3,ASSTNYRDSRGSNQPQH
TRBV7-8,ASSRDSANEKLF
TRBV11-2,ASSVRVDEQY
TRBV7-9,ASSNQPQY
TRBV5-1,ASSATSGGRGETQY
TRBV7-9,ASRPGGQETQY
TRBV5-1,ASSPAGTGGGETQY
TRBV5-1,ASSSLPGENSPLH
TRBV27,ASTNGETQY
TRBV12-3/TRBV12-4,ASRETGDTEAF
TRBV20-1,SARDWAYEQY
TRBV4-2,ASSLNGGDTGELF
TRBV7-2,ASSLQVPSTDTQY
TRBV4-3,ASSQDSIPGSYNSPLH
TRBV7-8,ASSLVGAVLNEQF
TRBV3-1,ASSWVDRGRNEQF
TRBV9,ASSDRDRADNEQF
TRBV20-1,SARDFSSGAEAF
TRBV24-1,ATSVGLRTQY
TRBV29-1,SASGTYTGELF
TRBV5-1,ASSLDHADTQY
TRBV27,ASSIGQGARNQPQH
TRBV30,AWSGALQGEAF
TRBV5-1,ASSLQGSGANVLT
TRBV12-3/TRBV12-4,ASSLALGNSNQPQH
TRBV5-4,ASSSPLAGGQNEQF
TRBV10-3,ATKRADLHEKLF
TRBV12-3/TRBV12-4,ASSLHSGGARTQY
TRBV5-1,ASSPTSGGAVETQY
TRBV20-1,SASGGAGEQF
TRBV5-6,ASSYRRDTQY
TRBV12-3/TRBV12-4,ASSLSGVRAEAF
TRBV6-1,ASSEGWGTDTQY
TRBV12-3/TRBV12-4,ASSFGRSQETQY